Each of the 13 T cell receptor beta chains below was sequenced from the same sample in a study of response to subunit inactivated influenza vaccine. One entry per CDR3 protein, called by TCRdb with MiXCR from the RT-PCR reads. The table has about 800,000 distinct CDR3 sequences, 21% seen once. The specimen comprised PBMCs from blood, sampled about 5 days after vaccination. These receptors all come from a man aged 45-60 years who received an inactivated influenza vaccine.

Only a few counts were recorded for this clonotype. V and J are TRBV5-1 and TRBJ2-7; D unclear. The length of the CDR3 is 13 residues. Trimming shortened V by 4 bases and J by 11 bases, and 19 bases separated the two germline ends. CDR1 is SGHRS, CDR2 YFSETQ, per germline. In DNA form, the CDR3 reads TGCGCCAGCAGCCCCCAAGGTAGTAGTTGGAAGTACTTC. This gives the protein CASSPQGSSWKYF.

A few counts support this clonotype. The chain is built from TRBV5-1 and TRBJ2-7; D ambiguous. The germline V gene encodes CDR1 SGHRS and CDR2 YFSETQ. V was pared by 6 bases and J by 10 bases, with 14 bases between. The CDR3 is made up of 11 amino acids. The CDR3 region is CASTFLGYQYF. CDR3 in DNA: TGCGCCAGCACCTTCTTGGGGTATCAGTACTTC.

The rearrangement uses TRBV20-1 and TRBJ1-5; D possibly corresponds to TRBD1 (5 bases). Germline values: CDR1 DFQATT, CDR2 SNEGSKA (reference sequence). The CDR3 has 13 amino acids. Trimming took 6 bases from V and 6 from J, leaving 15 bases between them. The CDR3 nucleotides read TGCAGTGCCCCGGGACCGACGGGTCAGCCCCAGCATTTT. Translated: CSAPGPTGQPQHF.

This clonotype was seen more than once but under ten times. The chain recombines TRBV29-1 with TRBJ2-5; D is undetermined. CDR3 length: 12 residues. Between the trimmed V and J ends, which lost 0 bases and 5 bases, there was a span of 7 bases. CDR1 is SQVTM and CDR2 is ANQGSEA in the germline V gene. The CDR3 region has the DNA TGCAGCGTTGAAGACCCCAGGGAGACCCAGTACTTC. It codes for CSVEDPRETQYF.

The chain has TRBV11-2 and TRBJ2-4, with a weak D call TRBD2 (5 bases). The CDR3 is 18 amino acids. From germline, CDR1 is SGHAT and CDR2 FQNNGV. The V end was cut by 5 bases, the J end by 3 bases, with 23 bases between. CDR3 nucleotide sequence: TGTGCCAGCAGCCCTCTACGGAGGCTAGTGGGGAACAAAAACATTCAGTACTTC. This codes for CASSPLRRLVGNKNIQYF. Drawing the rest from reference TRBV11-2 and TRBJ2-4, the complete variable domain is EAGVAQSPRYKIIEKRQSVAFWCNPISGHATLYWYQQILGQGPKLLIQFQNNGVVDDSQLPKDRFSAERLKGVDSTLKIQPAKLEDSAVYLCASSPLRRLVGNKNIQYFGAGTRLSVL.

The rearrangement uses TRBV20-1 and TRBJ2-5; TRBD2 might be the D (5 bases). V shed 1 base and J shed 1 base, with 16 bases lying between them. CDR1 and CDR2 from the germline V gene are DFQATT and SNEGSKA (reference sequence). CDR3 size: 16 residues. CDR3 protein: CSARAQTGNLQETQYF. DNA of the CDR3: TGCAGTGCTAGAGCCCAGACCGGGAACCTCCAAGAGACCCAGTACTTC.

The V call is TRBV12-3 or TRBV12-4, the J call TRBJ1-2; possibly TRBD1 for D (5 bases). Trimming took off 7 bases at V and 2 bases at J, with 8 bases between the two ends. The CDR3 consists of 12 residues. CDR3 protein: CASNPGNYGYTF. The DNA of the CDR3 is TGTGCCAGCAATCCAGGGAACTATGGCTACACCTTC.

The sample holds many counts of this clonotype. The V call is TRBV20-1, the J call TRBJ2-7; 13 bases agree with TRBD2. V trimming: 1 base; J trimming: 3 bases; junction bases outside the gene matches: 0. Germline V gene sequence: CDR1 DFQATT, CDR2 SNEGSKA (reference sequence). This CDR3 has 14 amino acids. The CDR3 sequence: CSARGLAGGYEQYF. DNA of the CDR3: TGCAGTGCTAGAGGACTAGCGGGGGGCTACGAGCAGTACTTC.

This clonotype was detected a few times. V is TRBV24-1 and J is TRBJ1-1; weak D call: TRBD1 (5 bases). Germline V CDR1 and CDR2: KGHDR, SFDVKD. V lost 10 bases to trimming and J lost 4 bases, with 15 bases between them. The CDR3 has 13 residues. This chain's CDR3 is CATREGEGTEAFF. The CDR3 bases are TGTGCCACAAGGGAAGGGGAAGGCACTGAAGCTTTCTTT.

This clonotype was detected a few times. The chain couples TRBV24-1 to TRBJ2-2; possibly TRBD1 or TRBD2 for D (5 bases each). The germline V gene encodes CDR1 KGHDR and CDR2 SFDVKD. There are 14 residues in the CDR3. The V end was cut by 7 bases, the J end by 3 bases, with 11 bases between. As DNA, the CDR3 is TGTGCCACCAGCGGGACGCGGGACACCGGGGAGCTGTTTTTT. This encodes CATSGTRDTGELFF.

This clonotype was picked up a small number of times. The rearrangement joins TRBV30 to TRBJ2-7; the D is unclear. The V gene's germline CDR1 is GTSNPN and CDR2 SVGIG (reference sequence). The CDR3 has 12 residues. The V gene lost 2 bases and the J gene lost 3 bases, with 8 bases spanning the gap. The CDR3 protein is CAWSMGYYEQYF. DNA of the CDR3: TGTGCCTGGAGTATGGGGTACTACGAGCAGTACTTC.

CDR3 DNA: TGTGCCAGCAGTTCCGGGACAGGTTCCGAGGCTTTCTTT. Protein product: CASSSGTGSEAFF. The chain recombines TRBV6-2 or TRBV6-3 with TRBJ1-1; TRBD1 matches at 8 bases. Germline assignment: CDR1 MNHEY and CDR2 SVGEGT. CDR3 length: 13 residues. V trimming: 4 bases; J trimming: 11 bases; junction bases outside the gene matches: 9.

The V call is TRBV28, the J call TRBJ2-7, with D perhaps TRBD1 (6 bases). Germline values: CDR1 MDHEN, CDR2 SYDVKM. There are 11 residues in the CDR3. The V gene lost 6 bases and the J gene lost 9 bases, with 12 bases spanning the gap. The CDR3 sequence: CASSLGAVQYF. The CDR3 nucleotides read TGTGCCAGCAGCTTGGGGGCGGTGCAGTACTTC.